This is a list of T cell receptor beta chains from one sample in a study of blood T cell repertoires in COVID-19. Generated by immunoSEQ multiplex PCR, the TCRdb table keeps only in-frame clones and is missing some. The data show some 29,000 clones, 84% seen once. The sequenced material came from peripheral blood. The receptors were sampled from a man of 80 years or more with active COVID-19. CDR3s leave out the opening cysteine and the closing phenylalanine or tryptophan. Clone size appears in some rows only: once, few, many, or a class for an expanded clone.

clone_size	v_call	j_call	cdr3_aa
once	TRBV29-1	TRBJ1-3	SVEDTGAGNTIY
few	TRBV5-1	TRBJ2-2	ASSPLAGGGNTGELF
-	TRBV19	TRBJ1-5	ASSIIGQRNSNQPQH
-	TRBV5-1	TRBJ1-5	ASSPDSGQPQH
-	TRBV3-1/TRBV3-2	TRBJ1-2	ASSTPSGYT
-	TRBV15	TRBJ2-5	ATSRDLSSEETQY
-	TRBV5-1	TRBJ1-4	ASSLGPAGEKLF
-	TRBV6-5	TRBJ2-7	ASRTRDSGSYEQY
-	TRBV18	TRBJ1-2	ASSPLGQGTNYGYT
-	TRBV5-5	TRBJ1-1	ASSLGGRTNTEAF
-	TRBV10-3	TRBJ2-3	AISGGQAGRTDTQY
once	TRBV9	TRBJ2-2	ASSAPPSGLASNTGELF
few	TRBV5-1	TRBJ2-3	ASSLSSWSTDTQY
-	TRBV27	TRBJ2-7	ASGRQGEQY
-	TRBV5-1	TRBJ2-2	ASTSGAENTGELF
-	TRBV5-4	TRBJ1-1	ASSVDRGYTEAF
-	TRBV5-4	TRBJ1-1	ASSLLDTEAF
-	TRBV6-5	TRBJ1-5	ASSTTPRNQPQH
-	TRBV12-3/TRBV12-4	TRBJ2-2	ASNEGTGELF
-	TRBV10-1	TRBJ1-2	ASSGGQNYGYT
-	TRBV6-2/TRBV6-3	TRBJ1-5	ASSGGRQGSGLVQPQH
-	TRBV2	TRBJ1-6	ASTVRGDSPLH
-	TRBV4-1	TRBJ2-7	ASSQDRRGTYEQY
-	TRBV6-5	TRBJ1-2	ASSLTGEYGYT
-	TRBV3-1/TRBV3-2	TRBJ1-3	ASSQGGGRNTIY
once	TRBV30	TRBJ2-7	AWSRPGDRGNEQY
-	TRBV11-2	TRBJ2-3	ASSPRGGDTQY
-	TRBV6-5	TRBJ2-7	ASRKGQGDYEQY
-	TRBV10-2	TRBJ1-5	ASTGIRNQPQH
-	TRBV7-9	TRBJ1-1	ASSLTDLGAF
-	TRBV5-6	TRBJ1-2	ASSFDRIRANYGYT
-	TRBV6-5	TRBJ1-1	ASSYSSRVNTEAF
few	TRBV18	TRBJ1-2	ASSPNRDRGYGYT